The clone carrying this T cell receptor (beta chain) showed up just once. Its antigen is unidentified. Method: immunoSEQ multiplex PCR; TCRdb's copy keeps in-frame clones and lacks some. The data show approximately 130,000 clones, more than 85% seen once. These data belong to a study of T cell responses to AZD1222 COVID-19 vaccine. General study results and limits: Most donors were white British and more were female, and clonal diversity was possibly underestimated.

This CDR3 is 13 amino acids long. Germline V gives CDR1 PRHDT, CDR2 FYEKMQ (reference sequence). Trimming removed 5 bases at V and 4 bases at J, with 11 bases between. The sample in question was peripheral blood, obtained on day 0 of AZD1222 vaccination. The V gene is TRBV13, the J gene TRBJ1-2; D unresolved. The clonotype comes from an adult in good health. The CDR3 region has the DNA TGTGCCAGCAGCCTACGCTCTTCCTATGGCTACACCTTC. It translates to CASSLRSSYGYTF.